The T cell receptor beta chain under discussion was sequenced for a study of T cell responses to AZD1222 COVID-19 vaccine. TCRdb's table, derived via immunoSEQ multiplex PCR, lists solely in-frame clones and lacks some. The sample includes roughly 110,000 clones, 89% of them seen just once. Only a few counts were recorded for this clone. The V end was cut by 1 base, the J end by 5 bases, with 10 bases between. Germline loops: CDR1 SGDLS, CDR2 YYNGEE. CDR3 length equals 13 residues. The genes are TRBV9 and TRBJ2-7; D remains unclear. This TCR was sampled from an adult in good health. The sample consisted of peripheral blood, taken on day 0 of AZD1222 vaccination. CDR3 coding DNA: TGTGCCAGCAGCGTACAAGCGAACAACGAGCAGTACTTC. Translated, it gives CASSVQANNEQYF.